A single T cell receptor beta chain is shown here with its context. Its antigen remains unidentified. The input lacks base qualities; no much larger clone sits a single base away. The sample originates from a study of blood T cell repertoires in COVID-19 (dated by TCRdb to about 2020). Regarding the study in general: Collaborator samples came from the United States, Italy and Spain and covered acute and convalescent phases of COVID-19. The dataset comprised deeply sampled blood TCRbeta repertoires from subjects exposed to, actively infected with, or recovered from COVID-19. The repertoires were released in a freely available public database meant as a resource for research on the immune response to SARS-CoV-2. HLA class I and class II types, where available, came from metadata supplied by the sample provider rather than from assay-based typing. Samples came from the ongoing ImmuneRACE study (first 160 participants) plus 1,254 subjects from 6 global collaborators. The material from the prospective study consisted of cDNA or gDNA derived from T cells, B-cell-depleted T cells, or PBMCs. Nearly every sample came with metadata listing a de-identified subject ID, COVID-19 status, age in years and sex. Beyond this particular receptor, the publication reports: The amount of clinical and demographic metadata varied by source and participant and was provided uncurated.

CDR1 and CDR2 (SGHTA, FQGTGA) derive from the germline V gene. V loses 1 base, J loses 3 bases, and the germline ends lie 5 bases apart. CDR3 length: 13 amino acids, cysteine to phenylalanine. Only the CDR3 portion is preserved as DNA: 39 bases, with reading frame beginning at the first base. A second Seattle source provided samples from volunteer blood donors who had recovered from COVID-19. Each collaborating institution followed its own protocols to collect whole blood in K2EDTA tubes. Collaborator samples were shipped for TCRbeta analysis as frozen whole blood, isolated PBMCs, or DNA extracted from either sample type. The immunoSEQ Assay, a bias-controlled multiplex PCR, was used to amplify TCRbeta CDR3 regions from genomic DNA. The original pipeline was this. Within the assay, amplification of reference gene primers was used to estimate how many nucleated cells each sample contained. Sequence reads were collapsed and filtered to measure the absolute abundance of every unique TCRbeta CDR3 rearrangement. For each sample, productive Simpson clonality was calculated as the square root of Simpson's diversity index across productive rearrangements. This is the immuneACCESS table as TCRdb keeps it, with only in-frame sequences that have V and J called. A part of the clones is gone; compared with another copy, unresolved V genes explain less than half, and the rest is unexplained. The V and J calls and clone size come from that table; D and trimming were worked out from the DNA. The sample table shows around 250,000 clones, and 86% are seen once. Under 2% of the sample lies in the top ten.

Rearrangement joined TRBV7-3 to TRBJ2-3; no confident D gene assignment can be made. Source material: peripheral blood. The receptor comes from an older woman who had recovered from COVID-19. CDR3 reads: CASSLISTDTQYF. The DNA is TGTGCCAGCAGCTTAATTTCGACAGATACGCAGTATTTT.